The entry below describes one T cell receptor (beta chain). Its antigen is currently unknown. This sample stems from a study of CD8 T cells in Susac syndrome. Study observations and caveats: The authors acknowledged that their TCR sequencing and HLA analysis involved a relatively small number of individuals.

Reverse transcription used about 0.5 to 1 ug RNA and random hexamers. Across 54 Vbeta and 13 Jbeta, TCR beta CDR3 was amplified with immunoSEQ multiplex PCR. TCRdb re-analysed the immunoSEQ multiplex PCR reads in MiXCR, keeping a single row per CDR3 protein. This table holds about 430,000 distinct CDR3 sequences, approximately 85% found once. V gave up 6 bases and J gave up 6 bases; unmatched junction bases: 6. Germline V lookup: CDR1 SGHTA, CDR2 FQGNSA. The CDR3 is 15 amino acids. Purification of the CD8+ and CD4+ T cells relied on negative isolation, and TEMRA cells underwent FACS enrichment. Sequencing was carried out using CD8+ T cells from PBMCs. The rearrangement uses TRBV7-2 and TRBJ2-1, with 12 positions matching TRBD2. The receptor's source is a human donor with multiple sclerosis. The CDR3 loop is CASRRLAGVLNEQFF. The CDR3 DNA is TGTGCCAGCAGAAGACTAGCGGGAGTTCTCAATGAGCAGTTCTTC.